The clone carrying this T cell receptor (beta chain) was seen a few times. The antigen remains unidentified. Germline loops: CDR1 LNHDA, CDR2 SQIVND (reference sequence). The CDR3 length is 12 residues. Between the trimmed V and J ends, which lost 5 bases and 3 bases, there was a span of 7 bases. TCRdb reanalysed the reads using MiXCR and keeps one entry per CDR3 protein. The top ten hold over 60% of the sample, which has almost 90,000 distinct CDR3 sequences, about 29% seen once. The data belong to a study of T cell repertoires in cytomegalovirus infection. Across the study: CMV infection plus the matching HLA type was flagged by public TCR beta signatures. Whole-study results and caveats: Across the ex vivo response, the dominant clonotypes were HLA-C-restricted CMV-specific TCR beta clonotypes.

The sequence was obtained from a human donor in good health (CMV status not recorded). Some clones in this sample may be carry-over from other donors' samples. The sample in question was CD8+ T cells from cultured PBMCs, obtained from culture after CMV antigen stimulation. The rearrangement joins TRBV19 to TRBJ1-1; D gene uncertain. Here the CDR3 reads CASSPRDTEAFF. CDR3 in DNA: TGTGCCAGTAGTCCCCGTGACACTGAAGCTTTCTTT.